The sequence of this TCR beta chain was determined in a study of cytomegalovirus exposure and HLA in healthy donors. 13 Jbeta primers and 60 Vbeta primers were used for the PCR. Repertoires were generated with immunoSEQ multiplex PCR, while TCRdb's copy carries only in-frame clones and drops some. This table holds 160,000 or so clones, 81% found once. Worth noting for this clone: Other nucleotide sequences in the sample specify the same CDR3.

Germline CDR1 and CDR2: MDHEN and SYDVKM. The CDR3 sequence is 12 residues long. The V and J ends lost 1 base and 3 bases respectively, with 4 bases between them. Sequenced: PBMCs. V and J are TRBV28 and TRBJ2-7; D gene unclear. The clonotype originates from a woman aged 45-59 years in good health and CMV-seronegative. The DNA of the CDR3 is TGTGCCAGCAGTTTATCTCTCTACGAGCAGTACTTC. This translates into CASSLSLYEQYF.